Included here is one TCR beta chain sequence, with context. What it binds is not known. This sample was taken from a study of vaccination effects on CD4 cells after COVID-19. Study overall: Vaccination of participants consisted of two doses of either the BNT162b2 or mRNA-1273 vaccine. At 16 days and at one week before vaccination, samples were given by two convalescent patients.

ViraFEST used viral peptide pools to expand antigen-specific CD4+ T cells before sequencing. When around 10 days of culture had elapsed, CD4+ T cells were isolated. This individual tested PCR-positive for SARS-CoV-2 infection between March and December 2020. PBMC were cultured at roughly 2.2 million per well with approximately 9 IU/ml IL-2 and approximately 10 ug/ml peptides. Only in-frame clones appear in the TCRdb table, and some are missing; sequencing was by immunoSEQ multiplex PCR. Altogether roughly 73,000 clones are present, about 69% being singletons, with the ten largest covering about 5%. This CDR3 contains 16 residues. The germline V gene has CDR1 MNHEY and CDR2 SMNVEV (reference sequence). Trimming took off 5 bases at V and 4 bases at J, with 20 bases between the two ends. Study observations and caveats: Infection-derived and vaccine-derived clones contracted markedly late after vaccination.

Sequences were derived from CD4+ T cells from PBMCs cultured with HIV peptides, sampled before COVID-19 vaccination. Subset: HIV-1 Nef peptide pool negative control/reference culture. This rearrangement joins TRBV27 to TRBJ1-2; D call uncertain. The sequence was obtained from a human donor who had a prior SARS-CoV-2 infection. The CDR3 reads CASSPSRTDSPYGYTF. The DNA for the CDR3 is TGTGCCAGCAGTCCGTCCAGGACCGACTCCCCCTATGGCTACACCTTC.